These 16 T cell receptor beta chains came from one sample sequenced in a study of blood T cell repertoires in COVID-19. Measured with immunoSEQ multiplex PCR; TCRdb has only the in-frame clones, and not every one. The sample records about 80,000 clones, around 81% being singletons. The specimen was peripheral blood. The receptors here all came from a human donor in a cohort sampled during active COVID-19.

The chain carries TRBV6-6 and TRBJ2-5, with D maybe TRBD1 (7 bases). The CDR3 consists of 14 residues. V dropped 7 bases and J dropped 4 bases, with 16 bases sitting between them. Germline loops: CDR1 MNHNY, CDR2 SVGAGI (reference sequence). The CDR3 DNA follows: TGTGCCAGCAAGGTAGCGCAGGGGGGAGAGACCCAGTACTTC. Protein: CASKVAQGGETQYF.

V usage is TRBV7-9 and J usage is TRBJ2-3; D is perhaps TRBD2 (6 bases). Germline CDR1 SEHNR, CDR2 FQNEAQ (reference sequence). Trimming pared 5 bases from V and 3 bases from J, leaving 27 bases between. This CDR3 region has 19 residues. CDR3 in DNA: TGTGCCAGCAGCCGCCTGGGGCAGGGAGGACACGGGAGTACAGATACGCAGTATTTT. It specifies CASSRLGQGGHGSTDTQYF.

This clone was found once. V and J are TRBV4-2 and TRBJ2-1, with D possibly being TRBD2 (6 bases). Trimming left V 1 base short and J 3 bases short, with 10 bases between. The CDR3 is 15 amino acids. Looked up from germline, CDR1 is LGHNA and CDR2 is YNFKEQ. The CDR3 reads CASSQGGDGYNEQFF. In DNA, the CDR3 is TGTGCCAGCAGCCAAGGGGGGGACGGCTACAATGAGCAGTTCTTC.

The chain has TRBV24-1 and TRBJ2-6; 8 positions match TRBD1. The CDR3 has 19 residues. Trimming cost V 4 bases and J 0 bases; bases outside gene matches: 10. Per germline, CDR1 KGHDR and CDR2 SFDVKD. CDR3 residues: CATSEPTGTGTSGANVLTF. CDR3 sequence (DNA): TGTGCCACCAGTGAACCTACCGGGACAGGCACCTCTGGGGCCAACGTCCTGACTTTC.

The genes are TRBV19 and TRBJ2-3; perhaps TRBD1 as D (5 bases). Per germline, CDR1 LNHDA and CDR2 SQIVND (reference sequence). V lost 5 bases and J 0 bases, leaving 9 bases between the germline ends. This CDR3 is built from 14 residues. The CDR3 DNA is TGTGCCAGTAGTTCCGACAGAAGCACAGATACGCAGTATTTT. It yields the protein CASSSDRSTDTQYF.

This clone was seen once. V gene TRBV2 combines with J gene TRBJ2-7; 7 bases agree with TRBD1. The CDR3 has 13 amino acids. The V and J ends lost 7 bases and 5 bases, in that order; junction bases with no gene match: 8. Per germline, CDR1 SNHLY and CDR2 FYNNEI. In DNA, the CDR3 is TGTGCCAGCACTGAGGGACAGACCAACGAGCAGTACTTC. Its translation: CASTEGQTNEQYF.

The gene calls are TRBV4-2 and TRBJ2-2; weak D call: TRBD2 (6 bases). The V gene lost 1 base and the J gene lost 1 base, with 10 bases spanning the gap. The V gene's germline CDR1 is LGHNA and CDR2 YNFKEQ. CDR3 size: 16 residues. The CDR3 is CASSQGRGWNTGELFF. In DNA form, the CDR3 reads TGTGCCAGCAGCCAAGGGAGGGGATGGAACACCGGGGAGCTGTTTTTT.

The rearrangement joins TRBV19 to TRBJ2-3; TRBD1 is a possible D gene (6 bases). Looked up from germline, CDR1 is LNHDA and CDR2 is SQIVND (reference sequence). The CDR3 covers 16 residues. Trimming pared 6 bases from V and 3 bases from J, leaving 19 bases between. The CDR3 DNA reads as TGTGCCAGTAGCCCTCACAGGGCCCTCCGGACAGATACGCAGTATTTT. It codes for CASSPHRALRTDTQYF.

This clone has only a few counts. J is TRBJ1-5 and V is TRBV27; D gene uncertain. Germline assignment: CDR1 MNHEY and CDR2 SMNVEV (reference sequence). The CDR3 has 12 residues. Deletions cut 5 bases from V and 11 bases from J, with 13 bases between. In nucleotides, the CDR3 is TGTGCCAGCAGTGACTTACGTGGATCCCAGCATTTT. Translated: CASSDLRGSQHF.

The chain is built from TRBV2 and TRBJ2-3; perhaps TRBD1 as D (6 bases). Germline V gene sequence: CDR1 SNHLY, CDR2 FYNNEI. This CDR3 contains 15 residues. Trimming shortened V by 6 bases and J by 0 bases, and 13 bases separated the two germline ends. DNA of the CDR3: TGTGCCAGCAGCCTCGGGACAACTAGCACAGATACGCAGTATTTT. It specifies CASSLGTTSTDTQYF.

This chain uses TRBV29-1 with TRBJ2-7; 10 bases agree with TRBD2. The CDR3 runs to 13 residues. Germline assignment: CDR1 SQVTM and CDR2 ANQGSEA. V lost 2 bases, J lost 6 bases, and 4 bases stayed unmatched. CDR3 protein: CSVEPSGSVEQYF. Written as DNA, the CDR3 is TGCAGCGTTGAACCTAGCGGGAGTGTCGAGCAGTACTTC.

This chain connects TRBV11-3 to TRBJ1-5; 8 positions match TRBD1. CDR3 length equals 14 residues. Unmatched junction bases numbered 6, after V lost 3 bases and J lost 8 bases. Per germline, CDR1 SGHNT and CDR2 YENEEA. The CDR3 sequence is CASSFGQGGEPQHF. The CDR3 DNA reads as TGTGCCAGCAGCTTTGGACAGGGCGGGGAGCCCCAGCATTTT.

The chain combines TRBV19 with TRBJ1-5; D might be TRBD1 (6 bases). Trimming left V 3 bases short and J 2 bases short, with 14 bases between. There are 16 residues in the CDR3. Germline assignment: CDR1 LNHDA and CDR2 SQIVND (reference sequence). CDR3: CASSMRQGIGNQPQHF. The DNA of the CDR3 is TGTGCCAGTAGTATGAGGCAGGGGATTGGCAATCAGCCCCAGCATTTT.

The V call is TRBV5-4, the J call TRBJ2-3; TRBD1 matches 8 bases. This CDR3 contains 16 residues. V lost 2 bases, J lost 0 bases, and 5 bases stayed unmatched. Germline V gene data show CDR1 as SGHNT and CDR2 as YYREEE (reference sequence). CDR3 bases: TGTGCCAGCAGCTTACAGGGGGTTACTAGCACAGATACGCAGTATTTT. It yields the protein CASSLQGVTSTDTQYF.

This clone was counted only a few times. V and J are TRBV5-6 and TRBJ1-2; D unclear. Germline CDR1 reads SGHDT; CDR2 reads YYEEEE. The CDR3 extends over 14 amino acids. V was shortened by 0 bases and J by 3 bases, with 9 bases between the two germline ends. This CDR3 reads CASSLGGAHYGYTF. In nucleotides, the CDR3 is TGTGCCAGCAGCTTGGGGGGAGCCCACTATGGCTACACCTTC.

The V and J genes are TRBV6-1 and TRBJ2-3; tentatively, D is TRBD1 (6 bases). The CDR3 extends over 16 amino acids. Germline CDR1 is MNHNS and CDR2 is SASEGT. V was shortened by 4 bases and J by 3 bases, with 17 bases between the two germline ends. CDR3 protein: CASSGRLARGTDTQYF. The CDR3 DNA follows: TGTGCCAGCAGTGGTCGTCTAGCCAGGGGTACAGATACGCAGTATTTT.